This entry features one T cell receptor (beta chain) sequence. The antigen is unknown. This entry belongs to a study of T cell responses to AZD1222 COVID-19 vaccine. Study conclusions and caveats: The study sampled repertoires only after the peak T cell response. The donor cohort was predominantly white British with a female majority, and clonal diversity may have been underestimated.

TCRdb keeps only in-frame clones here, not all; method: immunoSEQ multiplex PCR. The repertoire consists of about 94,000 clones, with 75% to 90% occurring once and the leading ten covering 4.5%. CDR3 length: 15 residues. The V and J ends lost 4 bases and 1 base respectively, with 14 bases between them. Per the germline V gene, CDR1 is LGHNA and CDR2 is YSLEER. Combined were second doses at about 4 or about 12 weeks. Sequences were derived from peripheral blood, sampled 28 days after the second AZD1222 dose. This receptor was taken from an adult who received the AZD1222 COVID-19 vaccine. The chain uses TRBV4-3 and TRBJ2-7; weak D call: TRBD2 (5 bases). CDR3 loop: CASSPGVARSYEQYF. CDR3 coding DNA: TGCGCCAGCAGCCCCGGGGTGGCACGTTCCTACGAGCAGTACTTC.